The 6 T cell receptor beta chains given below trace back to one sample, sequenced in a study of siplizumab effects on memory and regulatory T cells. Profiled with immunoSEQ multiplex PCR; TCRdb holds only in-frame clones, not every one. This table holds roughly 13,000 clones, 49% found once. No cognate antigen is known for these TCRs. Cells that made up the mixed lymphocyte reaction were cocultured at 37°C for under 7 days. The sequenced sample was CFSE-low (dividing) CD4+ T cells sorted from an allogeneic mixed lymphocyte reaction. These receptors were obtained from a human donor in good health; the cells came from an allogeneic mixed lymphocyte reaction.

This clone was detected only a few times. The V gene is TRBV7-9, the J gene TRBJ1-1; 9 bases are shared with TRBD1. The junction had 3 bases not matched to a gene; V was cut back by 5 bases and J by 2 bases. The CDR3 runs to 14 residues. The germline gives CDR1 SEHNR, CDR2 FQNEAQ (reference sequence). The CDR3 DNA reads TGTGCCAGCAGCCTGGGACAGGGAAACACTGAAGCTTTCTTT. Protein sequence: CASSLGQGNTEAFF.

The chain recombines TRBV9 with TRBJ1-3, with 7 positions matching TRBD1. Germline values: CDR1 SGDLS, CDR2 YYNGEE. With V trimmed by 4 bases and J by 2 bases, 3 bases remained unmatched. The CDR3 runs 14 residues. The CDR3 DNA is TGTGCCAGCAGCACTACAGGGGCTGGAAACACCATATATTTT. Translated, it gives CASSTTGAGNTIYF.

J is TRBJ1-2 and V is TRBV2; tentative D call: TRBD1 (6 bases). The CDR3 is made up of 14 amino acids. Germline assignment: CDR1 SNHLY and CDR2 FYNNEI. The ends were cut back, 4 bases at V and 2 bases at J, with 11 bases in the middle. The CDR3 sequence is CASSVRQGNYGYTF. In DNA form, the CDR3 reads TGTGCCAGCAGTGTTCGGCAGGGGAACTATGGCTACACCTTC.

V gene TRBV5-1 combines with J gene TRBJ1-1; 8 nucleotides match TRBD1. The CDR3 length is 14 residues. Germline V gene data show CDR1 as SGHRS and CDR2 as YFSETQ. Germline trimming cut 4 bases from V and 2 bases from J; bases unmatched to any gene: 4. The CDR3 sequence: CASSQQGANTEAFF. The CDR3 DNA is TGCGCCAGCAGCCAGCAGGGGGCTAACACTGAAGCTTTCTTT.

This rearrangement joins TRBV9 to TRBJ2-3; TRBD2 matches 10 bases. The CDR3 covers 14 residues. Germline V CDR1 and CDR2: SGDLS, YYNGEE. With 6 bases clipped from V and 6 bases from J, the junction kept 7 bases outside the gene matches. In DNA form, the CDR3 reads TGTGCCAGCAACCAGCGGGGGGGCGTGGATACGCAGTATTTT. Encoded protein: CASNQRGGVDTQYF.

This chain joins TRBV9 and TRBJ2-2; 10 positions match TRBD2. In germline, CDR1 is SGDLS, CDR2 YYNGEE. V gave up 6 bases and J gave up 3 bases; unmatched junction bases: 8. There are 16 residues in the CDR3. CDR3 sequence (DNA): TGTGCCAGCACCCGCAGCGGGGGGGCGGACACCGGGGAGCTGTTTTTT. Its translation: CASTRSGGADTGELFF.